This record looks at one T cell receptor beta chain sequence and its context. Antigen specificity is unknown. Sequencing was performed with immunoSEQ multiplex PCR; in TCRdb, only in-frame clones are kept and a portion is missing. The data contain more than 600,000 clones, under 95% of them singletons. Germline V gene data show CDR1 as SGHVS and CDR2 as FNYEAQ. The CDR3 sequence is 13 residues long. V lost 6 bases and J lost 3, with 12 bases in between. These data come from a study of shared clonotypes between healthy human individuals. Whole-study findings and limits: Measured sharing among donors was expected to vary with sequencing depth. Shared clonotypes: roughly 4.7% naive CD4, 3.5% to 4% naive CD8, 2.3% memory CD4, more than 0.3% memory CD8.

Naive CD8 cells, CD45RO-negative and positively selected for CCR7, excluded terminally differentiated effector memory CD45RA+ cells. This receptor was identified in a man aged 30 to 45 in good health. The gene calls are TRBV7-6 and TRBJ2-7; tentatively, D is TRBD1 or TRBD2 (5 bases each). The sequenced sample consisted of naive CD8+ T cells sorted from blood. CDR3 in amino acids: CASSLGDGYEQYF. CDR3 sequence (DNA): TGTGCCAGCAGTTTGGGGGACGGCTACGAGCAGTACTTC.